This T cell receptor beta chain was identified during a study of T cell responses to AZD1222 COVID-19 vaccine. Study-wide results and caveats: Across the whole spike, CD4 TCRs peaked at regions 160-218 and 743-854.

The repertoire was sequenced with immunoSEQ multiplex PCR; TCRdb's copy has only in-frame clones and lacks some. The sample yields over 95,000 clones, around 89% seen once. Regarding this clone: Its antigen is unidentified.

The CDR3 totals 13 residues. The germline V gene encodes CDR1 MNHEY and CDR2 SVGEGT. Between the trimmed V and J ends, which lost 2 bases and 9 bases, there was a span of 14 bases. The sample consisted of peripheral blood, taken on day 0 of AZD1222 vaccination. The receptor was derived from an adult in good health. The chain has TRBV6-2 or TRBV6-3 and TRBJ2-7; D is undetermined. CDR3 DNA sequence: TGTGCCAGCAGTTACCCCCCCGTCCGTCGGCAGTACTTC. Translating it yields CASSYPPVRRQYF.